This TCR beta chain is from a study of T cells in Graves' hyperthyroidism and ophthalmopathy (dated by TCRdb to 2018 to 2020). The study in broad terms: Peripheral blood was collected at initial diagnosis, before any treatment. Prospective prediction of ophthalmopathy was tested in an independent validation cohort consisting of some 18 hyperthyroidism patients and over 15 patients who later progressed to ophthalmopathy. After sampling, hyperthyroidism patients received methimazole starting at 30 mg daily, and ophthalmopathy patients received high-dose intravenous methylprednisolone. According to the paper, TCR Vbeta CDR3 sequencing was carried out on about 140 peripheral blood samples, which came from 40 to 45 ophthalmopathy, 75 to 80 hyperthyroidism and about 17 progressor patients. The study also compared thyroid tissue and blood T-cell repertoires from about six Graves' hyperthyroidism patients. The 85 to 100 discovery patients were randomly split 7:3 into training and test sets. A discovery cohort of around 98 patients, roughly 40 with Graves' ophthalmopathy and fewer than 65 with stable Graves' hyperthyroidism, was used to find distinguishing TCR V-J signatures. Summary of the overall study and its limitations: In validation, the model predicted progression to ophthalmopathy with approximately 71% sensitivity and less than 80% specificity, a median of about six months before onset. Sample size was not statistically predetermined, and blinding of investigators to group allocation was not performed. Blood samples also contained most of the expanded thyroid clonotypes (frequency above 0.001), which suggests that blood repertoires may reflect thyroid immune responses. Ophthalmopathy was separated from stable hyperthyroidism by a 13 V-J signature model, with around 90% sensitivity and about 81% specificity obtained in cross-validation and 80%/75% obtained in testing.

TCR beta CDR3 regions were amplified from RNA transcripts. The first round of RT-PCR for the TCR CDR3 was performed with the HTBI primer set and the Qiagen OneStep RT-PCR kit. A second multiplex PCR round built the libraries, followed by size selection and purification. Sequencing of the libraries was done on an Illumina HiSeq2000 using paired-end 100 bp reads. From the authors' description of their analysis: SOAPnuke was used to process the raw data, with reads discarded if the reads contained adapters or uncalled bases, had a mean Phred below 15, or lacked an exact constant-primer or identifier match. COPE v1.2.5 was used to merge high-quality paired reads, and clonotypes were defined as unique nucleotide sequences. MiTCR v1.1 was used to align the clonotypes against IMGT TRBV, TRBD and TRBJ reference segments. The analysis was restricted to V-J combinations with a frequency above 0.0001, which together covered roughly 99% of the repertoires. The TCS score was defined as F50 (clonal expansion) divided by E x V (chaos), with BLOSUM62-based TCRdist calculated between CDR3 peptides within each V-J. Welch's t-statistics and random forest reduced 500 to 650 V-J features to roughly 13, which were used in a naive Bayes classifier (R e1071). TCRdb reanalyzed the raw reads on its own, using fastp at Q25 for trimming and MiXCR for clone calling, and kept in-frame beta chains. Rows are unified per CDR3 protein, each entry keeping the most common DNA and genes. TCRdb's processing, not the authors' own work, is the source of the V and J calls. In this sample the table shows under 600,000 distinct CDR3 sequences, more than 15% of which occur a single time. The top ten constitute under 3.5% of the sample.

V is cut by 5 bases and J by 2 bases, and the space between the germline ends is 11 bases. The CDR3 spans 14 residues, from the cysteine through the phenylalanine. Only CDR3 DNA remains: 42 bases, in frame from the first base. This clonotype was found many times. No antigen is known for it. No qualities accompany the bases; no much larger clone lies one base away. Ophthalmopathy patients had moderately to severely active disease, Clinical Activity Score of at least 3, NOSPECS grade of at least 4, and duration under 3 months. Any patient with an uncontrolled infection, another autoimmune disease, pregnancy or lactation was excluded. Clinical symptoms, serum thyroxine and TRAb, thyroid ultrasound, and orbital computed tomography formed the basis for the diagnoses. PBMCs were separated from roughly 10 ml of fresh peripheral blood using Ficoll-Paque density gradient centrifugation. Total RNA was extracted using Trizol reagent, and RNA quality was assessed on an Agilent 2100 Bioanalyzer.

The origin of this receptor is a woman aged 40 to 49 with Graves' ophthalmopathy. The rearrangement combines TRBV12-3 or TRBV12-4 with TRBJ2-3; a weak D assignment points to TRBD2 (5 bases agree). Sample: blood. The CDR3 protein is CASSRAEDTDTQYF. The bases read TGTGCCAGCAGTCGAGCGGAGGACACAGATACGCAGTATTTT.